This is a list of T cell receptor beta chains from one sample in a study of regulatory T cells in long-lasting Graves disease. TCRdb reprocessed the multiplex PCR reads with MiXCR, giving one entry per CDR3 protein. This sample carries some 330,000 distinct CDR3 sequences, about 12% of them seen once, and the ten largest clones take around 18%. The same specimen was also included in a second study, on T cells in Graves' hyperthyroidism and ophthalmopathy.

Sequenced material: peripheral blood mononuclear cells (PBMCs), taken at new diagnosis, from a patient treated with antithyroid drugs. These receptors all stem from a woman under 30 with Graves disease. CDR3s include the opening cysteine and the closing phenylalanine or tryptophan. D genes are given only for firm matches. Clone size appears in some rows only: once, few, many, or a class for an expanded clone.

D: -
V: TRBV20-1
length: 14
size: -
J: TRBJ1-1
DNA: TGCAGTGCTAGAGAACCAGAGCCACGGGGGACGGCATTCTTT
CDR3: CSAREPEPRGTAFF

D: -
V: TRBV2
length: 12
size: many
J: TRBJ1-5
DNA: TGTGCCAGCAGGGTTAGCAATCAGCCCCAGCATTTT
CDR3: CASRVSNQPQHF

D: -
V: TRBV6-5
length: 14
size: many
J: TRBJ2-7
DNA: TGTGCCAGCAGTTACTCGGGGACCCAATACGAGCAGTACTTC
CDR3: CASSYSGTQYEQYF

D: TRBD1
V: TRBV15
length: 15
size: many
J: TRBJ2-5
DNA: TGTGCCACCAGCAGAGACAGGGGGTTCCAAGAGACCCAGTACTTC
CDR3: CATSRDRGFQETQYF

D: -
V: TRBV6-1
length: 15
size: many
J: TRBJ1-1
DNA: TGTGCCAGCAGACTCACGTTCCGGATGAACACTGAAGCTTTCTTT
CDR3: CASRLTFRMNTEAFF

D: TRBD2
V: TRBV3-1
length: 19
size: many
J: TRBJ2-5
DNA: TGTGCCAGCAGCCAAGAAGAGTTCGTTAGCGGGAGGGATCAAGAGACCCAGTACTTC
CDR3: CASSQEEFVSGRDQETQYF

D: -
V: TRBV20-1
length: 12
size: -
J: TRBJ1-5
DNA: TGCAGTGCTGGGGACGGGGATCAGCCCCAGCATTTT
CDR3: CSAGDGDQPQHF

D: -
V: TRBV20-1
length: 15
size: many
J: TRBJ2-3
DNA: TGCAGTGCTGCCACGACTAGGGCTAGCACAGATACGCAGTATTTT
CDR3: CSAATTRASTDTQYF

D: -
V: TRBV30
length: 14
size: many
J: TRBJ1-2
DNA: TGTGCCTGGAGTGTTACCTTGGGGATTGATGGCTACACCTTC
CDR3: CAWSVTLGIDGYTF

D: -
V: TRBV20-1
length: 17
size: -
J: TRBJ2-7
DNA: TGCAGTGCTAGACCTTACCCCCTGGGGGCCCGGACGGACGAGCAGTACTTC
CDR3: CSARPYPLGARTDEQYF

D: TRBD1
V: TRBV2
length: 17
size: many
J: TRBJ1-2
DNA: TGTGCCAGCACCCAACTGGCAGGGGGGGCGCCCAGCTATGGCTACACCTTC
CDR3: CASTQLAGGAPSYGYTF

D: TRBD1
V: TRBV29-1
length: 14
size: -
J: TRBJ2-3
DNA: TGCGGGCTTAAAGGGGGCGCTTTGAGGGATACGCAGTATTTT
CDR3: CGLKGGALRDTQYF

D: -
V: TRBV2
length: 14
size: many
J: TRBJ2-3
DNA: TGTGCCAGCAGTGGAGCGGCTACCACAGATACGCAGTATTTT
CDR3: CASSGAATTDTQYF

D: -
V: TRBV9
length: 15
size: many
J: TRBJ1-1
DNA: TGTGCCAGCAGCGTCAGCTCGACAGTCCCAATAGGAGCTTTCTTT
CDR3: CASSVSSTVPIGAFF

D: TRBD2
V: TRBV3-1
length: 15
size: many
J: TRBJ2-5
DNA: TGTGCCAGCAGCCAAGTCCTAGCGGGGGGAGAGACCCAGTACTTC
CDR3: CASSQVLAGGETQYF

D: -
V: TRBV10-3
length: 13
size: few
J: TRBJ2-7
DNA: TGTGCCATCAGTGAACAGGTGGGGCACGAGCAGTACTTC
CDR3: CAISEQVGHEQYF

D: TRBD1
V: TRBV9
length: 15
size: -
J: TRBJ1-5
DNA: TGTGCCAGCAGCGCAGGGGGCCGAGGCAATCAGCCCCAGCATTTT
CDR3: CASSAGGRGNQPQHF

D: TRBD2
V: TRBV6-5
length: 14
size: -
J: TRBJ2-5
DNA: TGTGCCAGCAGTTATGGACTAGGACAAGAGACCCAGTACTTC
CDR3: CASSYGLGQETQYF

D: -
V: TRBV5-5
length: 16
size: few
J: TRBJ2-5
DNA: TGTGCCAGCAGCTCACGACCGGGACGGCCTCAAGAGACCCAGTACTTC
CDR3: CASSSRPGRPQETQYF

D: TRBD2
V: TRBV7-9
length: 15
size: -
J: TRBJ2-3
DNA: TGTGCCAGCAGCACCCTAGCGGGAGGGTCAGATACGCAGTATTTT
CDR3: CASSTLAGGSDTQYF

D: TRBD1
V: TRBV7-2
length: 15
size: -
J: TRBJ2-5
DNA: TGTGCCAGCAGCCCCGACAGGGGGCGAGGGGGGACCCAGTACTTC
CDR3: CASSPDRGRGGTQYF

D: TRBD1
V: TRBV27
length: 17
size: many
J: TRBJ2-5
DNA: TGTGCCAGCAGTCGCCTGTCAGCAGGGGGAGACCAAGAGACCCAGTACTTC
CDR3: CASSRLSAGGDQETQYF

D: TRBD2
V: TRBV4-3
length: 13
size: -
J: TRBJ2-2
DNA: TGCGCCAGCAGCCATGGGGGGGCCGGGGAGCTGTTTTTT
CDR3: CASSHGGAGELFF

D: TRBD2
V: TRBV28
length: 16
size: -
J: TRBJ2-2
DNA: TGTGCCAGCAGTGTCCAAGCGGGAGGTGGCACCGGGGAGCTGTTTTTT
CDR3: CASSVQAGGGTGELFF

D: -
V: TRBV12-3/TRBV12-4
length: 15
size: many
J: TRBJ1-1
DNA: TGTGCCAGCAGTTTGGGGTTTGGCGCGAACACTGAAGCTTTCTTT
CDR3: CASSLGFGANTEAFF

D: TRBD2
V: TRBV29-1
length: 13
size: many
J: TRBJ2-3
DNA: TGCAGCGATTCAGCGGGAGGAGGGGATACGCAGTATTTT
CDR3: CSDSAGGGDTQYF

D: -
V: TRBV4-3
length: 17
size: few
J: TRBJ2-2
DNA: TGCGCCAGCAGCCAAGAAGGGGGACTCGCGAACACCGGGGAGCTGTTTTTT
CDR3: CASSQEGGLANTGELFF

D: -
V: TRBV7-2
length: 15
size: many
J: TRBJ2-5
DNA: TGTGCCAGCAGTCCCAGCCGCTGGGCGGGGGAGACCCAGTACTTC
CDR3: CASSPSRWAGETQYF

D: TRBD2
V: TRBV12-3/TRBV12-4
length: 16
size: many
J: TRBJ2-3
DNA: TGTGCCAGCAGTTTACAGCGGGGGGGCGTTTTATTGGCGCAGTATTTT
CDR3: CASSLQRGGVLLAQYF

D: -
V: TRBV7-2
length: 15
size: many
J: TRBJ2-2
DNA: TGTGCCAGCAGCTTATCTAGCCTGAACACCGGGGAGCTGTTTTTT
CDR3: CASSLSSLNTGELFF

D: -
V: TRBV29-1
length: 11
size: -
J: TRBJ2-1
DNA: TGCAGCGGAAGCCTATACAATGAGCAGTTCTTC
CDR3: CSGSLYNEQFF

D: -
V: TRBV19
length: 16
size: -
J: TRBJ1-5
DNA: TGTGCCAGTAAGAAGGGGGGGACCATTAGCAATCAGCCCCAGCATTTT
CDR3: CASKKGGTISNQPQHF

D: TRBD2
V: TRBV6-5
length: 15
size: many
J: TRBJ2-1
DNA: TGTGCCAGCAGTTACTTCCCCGGGAGGGGAAATGAGCAGTTCTTC
CDR3: CASSYFPGRGNEQFF

D: -
V: TRBV4-1
length: 17
size: -
J: TRBJ2-2
DNA: TGCGCCAGCAGCCCAGGCCGGGGGCGGAGCCGCACCGGGGAGCTGTTTTTT
CDR3: CASSPGRGRSRTGELFF

D: -
V: TRBV7-3
length: 16
size: -
J: TRBJ2-1
DNA: TGTGCCAGCAGCTTAAACGGGGGAGTGTCCTACAATGAGCAGTTCTTC
CDR3: CASSLNGGVSYNEQFF